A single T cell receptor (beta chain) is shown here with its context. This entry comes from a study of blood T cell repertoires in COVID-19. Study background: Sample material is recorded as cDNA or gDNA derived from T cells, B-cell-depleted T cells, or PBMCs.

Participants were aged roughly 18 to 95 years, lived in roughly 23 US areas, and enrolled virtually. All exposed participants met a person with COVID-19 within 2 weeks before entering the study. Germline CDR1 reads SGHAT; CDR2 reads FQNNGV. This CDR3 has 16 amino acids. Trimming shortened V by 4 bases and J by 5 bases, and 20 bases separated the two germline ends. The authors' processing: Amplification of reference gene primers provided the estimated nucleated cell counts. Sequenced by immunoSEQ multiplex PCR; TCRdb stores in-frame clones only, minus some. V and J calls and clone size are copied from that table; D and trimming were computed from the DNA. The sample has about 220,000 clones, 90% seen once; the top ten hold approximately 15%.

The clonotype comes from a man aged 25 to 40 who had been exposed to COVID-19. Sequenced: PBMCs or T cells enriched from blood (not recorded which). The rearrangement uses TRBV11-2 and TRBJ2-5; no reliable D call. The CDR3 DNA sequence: TGTGCCAGCAGCTCATCTTTAAAGGCCCCCGGGGAGACCCAGTACTTC. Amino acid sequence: CASSSSLKAPGETQYF.